What follows describes a single T cell receptor beta chain. Isolation of CD8+ and CD4+ T cells was performed negatively, whereas enrichment of TEMRA cells was done by FACS. An input of about 0.5 to 1 ug of RNA was subjected to reverse transcription using random hexamers. TCRdb called the immunoSEQ multiplex PCR reads again in MiXCR, with one record for every CDR3 protein. Of some 450,000 distinct CDR3 sequences in the sample, more than 80% were seen once. Germline-derived CDR1 and CDR2 are SEHNR and FQNEAQ (reference sequence). The V end was cut by 5 bases, the J end by 2 bases, with 15 bases between. CDR3 size: 15 residues. The data derive from a study of CD8 T cells in Susac syndrome.

What was sequenced was CD8+ T cells from PBMCs. This receptor was taken from a human donor with multiple sclerosis. The V gene is TRBV7-9, the J gene TRBJ1-1, with a weak D call TRBD1 (5 bases). The CDR3 nucleotides read TGTGCCAGCAGCCGGGCCAGGGAGTCCAACACTGAAGCTTTCTTT. This codes for CASSRARESNTEAFF.